This TCR beta chain came from a study of CDR3 diversity in severe acne. There are 11 residues in the CDR3. Trimming took 10 bases from V and 7 from J, leaving 10 bases between them. CDR1 and CDR2 (germline): SGHVS, FNYEAQ. TCRdb redid the calling of the PCR reads with MiXCR, one entry per CDR3 protein. The table has over 85,000 distinct CDR3 sequences, roughly half seen once; the top ten hold around 12%. Specimen: blood. This sequence originates from a male donor with acne. This sequence joins TRBV7-6 and TRBJ1-4; D is perhaps TRBD1 (5 bases). CDR3 in amino acids: CATRVGEKLFF. The CDR3 DNA sequence: TGTGCCACCAGGGTTGGTGAAAAACTGTTTTTT. The variable domain in full, completed from reference TRBV7-6 and TRBJ1-4, reads GAGVSQSPRYKVTKRGQDVALRCDPISGHVSLYWYRQALGQGPEFLTYFNYEAQQDKSGLPNDRFSAERPEGSISTLTIQRTEQRDSAMYRCATRVGEKLFFGSGTQLSVL.